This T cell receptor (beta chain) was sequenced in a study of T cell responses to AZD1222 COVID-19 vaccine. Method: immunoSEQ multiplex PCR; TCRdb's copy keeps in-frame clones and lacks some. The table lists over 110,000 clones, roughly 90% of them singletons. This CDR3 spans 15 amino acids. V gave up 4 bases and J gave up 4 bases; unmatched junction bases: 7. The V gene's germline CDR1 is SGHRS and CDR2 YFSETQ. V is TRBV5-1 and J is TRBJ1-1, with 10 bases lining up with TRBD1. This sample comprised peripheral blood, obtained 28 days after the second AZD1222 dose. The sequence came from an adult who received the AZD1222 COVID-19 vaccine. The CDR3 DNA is TGCGCCAGCAGCGCTAGACAGGGGGCGGGCACTGAAGCTTTCTTT. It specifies CASSARQGAGTEAFF.